This TCR beta chain was recovered during a study of T cell responses to AZD1222 COVID-19 vaccine. Using immunoSEQ multiplex PCR, the repertoire was profiled, and TCRdb retains in-frame clones only, with some absent. The sample includes more than 45,000 clones, roughly 80% of them seen just once. Study-level results: Vaccine-associated CD4 TCRs spanned spike, dominant at 160-218 and 743-854. None of the repertoires were sampled until the peak T cell response had passed. The number of AZD1222 recipients seropositive at baseline was only six.

On this clone itself: Its specificity is not known.

Sequencing was performed on peripheral blood, taken on day 0 of AZD1222 vaccination. This clonotype originated in an adult in good health.

The CDR3 DNA sequence: TGTGCCAGCTCTCGGGAGGGGGAAAAACTGTTTTTT. Amino acids: CASSREGEKLFF. V and J are TRBV11-3 and TRBJ1-4; weak D call: TRBD1 (5 bases). Germline-derived CDR1 and CDR2 are SGHNT and YENEEA. The CDR3 sequence is 12 residues long. V lost 8 bases and J lost 8, with 12 bases in between.